Sequencing of this T cell receptor (beta chain) was carried out in a study of radiation and T cells in renal cell carcinoma. Documented time point: blood 4 weeks post-SBRT, at nephrectomy. Treatment here: 15 Gy SBRT to primary tumor, nephrectomy 4 weeks later. Nephrectomy followed 15 Gy stereotactic body radiation by 4 weeks. Here immunoSEQ multiplex PCR was the method, and the copy in TCRdb shows in-frame clones only, minus some. Of under 100,000 clones in the sample, around four fifths were seen once. Trimming stripped 3 bases from V and 4 bases from J, with 15 bases between. The CDR3 runs 15 residues. Germline V lookup: CDR1 MNHNS, CDR2 SASEGT.

The V call is TRBV6-1, the J call TRBJ1-1; TRBD1 is a possible D gene (6 bases). Sample: blood, taken from a patient whose treatment included radiotherapy and nephrectomy. This TCR came from a man aged 45 to 65 with renal cell carcinoma. CDR3 region: CASSEEGGGFTEAFF. Written as DNA, the CDR3 is TGTGCCAGCAGTGAGGAAGGGGGTGGTTTCACTGAAGCTTTCTTT.